A selection of T cell receptor beta chains follows, all from one sample in a study of cytomegalovirus exposure and HLA in healthy donors. TCRdb keeps only in-frame clones here, not all; method: immunoSEQ multiplex PCR. The sample records 90,000 or so clones, 96% being singletons. The sequencing input was PBMCs. The receptors were sampled from a man between 18 and 35 years old in good health and CMV-seronegative. Each CDR3 is given with its conserved first and last residue. A D gene is named only where the DNA matches it firmly. Only some rows state a clone size, as once, few, many or a class for expanded clones.

V gene	clone size	J gene	D gene	CDR3 protein	CDR3 DNA
TRBV10-1	.	TRBJ2-1	.	CASSEYIAFGSGEQFF	TGCGCCAGCAGTGAGTACATAGCCTTCGGGTCGGGTGAGCAGTTCTTC
TRBV6-5	.	TRBJ2-1	TRBD1	CASGQGDNEQFF	TGTGCCAGCGGACAGGGCGACAATGAGCAGTTCTTC
TRBV19	.	TRBJ1-5	.	CASSKQGPPQHF	TGTGCCAGTAGTAAACAGGGTCCGCCCCAGCATTTT
TRBV5-1	.	TRBJ2-1	TRBD2	CASISLAGAHEQFF	TGCGCCAGCATCTCACTAGCGGGAGCTCATGAGCAGTTCTTC
TRBV30	.	TRBJ2-2	.	CAWSVFTETGELFF	TGTGCCTGGAGTGTATTCACGGAGACCGGGGAGCTGTTTTTT
TRBV12-5	.	TRBJ2-1	TRBD1	CASGSSSGDRVYNEQFF	TGTGCTAGTGGTTCGTCTTCTGGGGACAGGGTCTACAATGAGCAGTTCTTC
TRBV13	.	TRBJ1-2	.	CASSPRSYGYTF	TGTGCCAGCAGCCCCCGTTCTTATGGCTACACCTTC
TRBV27	.	TRBJ2-7	TRBD2	CASSGLAGIVSYEQYF	TGTGCCAGCAGTGGACTAGCGGGAATTGTATCCTACGAGCAGTACTTC
TRBV28	.	TRBJ1-4	TRBD1	CATTGDGNEKLFF	TGTGCCACCACAGGGGACGGTAATGAAAAACTGTTTTTT
TRBV9	.	TRBJ2-3	TRBD2	CASSPVAGGPADTQYF	TGTGCCAGCAGCCCGGTAGCGGGAGGGCCTGCAGATACGCAGTATTTT
TRBV7-3	once	TRBJ2-2	TRBD1	CASSPRQGAGTGELFF	TGTGCCAGCAGCCCTCGACAGGGGGCCGGCACCGGGGAGCTGTTTTTT
TRBV9	.	TRBJ2-5	TRBD2	CASSFRLAGGQETQYF	TGTGCCAGCAGCTTTCGACTAGCGGGAGGGCAAGAGACCCAGTACTTC
TRBV7-9	.	TRBJ2-4	.	CASSFPSDYKNIQYF	TGTGCCAGCAGCTTCCCTAGCGATTACAAAAACATTCAGTACTTC
TRBV7-3	.	TRBJ2-1	.	CASSLSSGINYNEQFF	TGTGCCAGCAGCTTATCGTCGGGGATTAACTACAATGAGCAGTTCTTC
TRBV5-5	.	TRBJ1-5	TRBD1	CASSLRTGTGNQPQHF	TGTGCCAGCAGCTTGCGGACAGGGACCGGAAATCAGCCCCAGCATTTT
TRBV27	.	TRBJ2-3	.	CASSLTGGPDTQYF	TGTGCCAGCAGTTTAACCGGGGGTCCAGATACGCAGTATTTT
TRBV27	.	TRBJ1-5	.	CASSSLKYDRRNSNQPQHF	TGTGCCAGCAGTTCTCTCAAATATGACAGGAGAAATAGCAATCAGCCCCAGCATTTT